This T cell receptor (beta chain) was found in a study of shared clonotypes between healthy human individuals. Assay used: immunoSEQ multiplex PCR; TCRdb lists only in-frame clones, some missing. The sample lists more than 500,000 clones; approximately 96% were seen once. Trimming cost V 10 bases and J 3 bases; bases outside gene matches: 14. The CDR3 extends over 15 amino acids. The germline V gene has CDR1 MNHEY and CDR2 SMNVEV (reference sequence). CD45RO-negative cells were positively selected for CCR7, leaving out terminally differentiated effector memory CD45RA+ cells. Sequencing was performed on naive CD8+ T cells sorted from blood. The clonotype originates from a woman in her 30s in good health. This chain joins TRBV27 and TRBJ2-7, with 8 positions matching TRBD2. The CDR3 region has the DNA TGTGCCACCACGGTGTCGGCCAGCGGGAGCTACGAGCAGTACTTC. Residues: CATTVSASGSYEQYF.